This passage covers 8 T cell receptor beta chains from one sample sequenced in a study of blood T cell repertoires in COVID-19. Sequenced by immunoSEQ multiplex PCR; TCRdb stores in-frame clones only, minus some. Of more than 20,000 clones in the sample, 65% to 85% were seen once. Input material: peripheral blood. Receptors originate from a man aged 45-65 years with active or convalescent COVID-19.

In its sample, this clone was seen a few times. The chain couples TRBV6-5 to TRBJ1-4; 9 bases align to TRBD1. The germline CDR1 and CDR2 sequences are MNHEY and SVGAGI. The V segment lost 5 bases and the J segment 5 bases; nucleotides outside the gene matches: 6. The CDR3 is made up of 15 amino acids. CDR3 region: CASSHPGTGNEKLFF. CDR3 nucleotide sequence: TGTGCCAGCAGTCACCCTGGGACAGGGAATGAAAAACTGTTTTTT.

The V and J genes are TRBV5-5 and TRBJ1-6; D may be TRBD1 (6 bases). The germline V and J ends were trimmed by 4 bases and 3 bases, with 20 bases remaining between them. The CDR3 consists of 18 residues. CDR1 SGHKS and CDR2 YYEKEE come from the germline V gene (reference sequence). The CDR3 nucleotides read TGTGCCAGCAGCGCGCGCGCCAAACAGGGCCGCTATAATTCACCCCTCCACTTT. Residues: CASSARAKQGRYNSPLHF. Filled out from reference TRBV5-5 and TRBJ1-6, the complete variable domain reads DAGVTQSPTHLIKTRGQQVTLRCSPISGHKSVSWYQQVLGQGPQFIFQYYEKEERGRGNFPDRFSARQFPNYSSELNVNALLLGDSALYLCASSARAKQGRYNSPLHFGNGTRLTVT.

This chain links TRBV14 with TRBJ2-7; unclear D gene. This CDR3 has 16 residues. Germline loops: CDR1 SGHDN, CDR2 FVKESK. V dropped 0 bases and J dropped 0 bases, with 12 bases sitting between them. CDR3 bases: TGTGCCAGCAGCCAAGATTACGGGTCTAGCTCCTACGAGCAGTACTTC. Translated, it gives CASSQDYGSSSYEQYF.

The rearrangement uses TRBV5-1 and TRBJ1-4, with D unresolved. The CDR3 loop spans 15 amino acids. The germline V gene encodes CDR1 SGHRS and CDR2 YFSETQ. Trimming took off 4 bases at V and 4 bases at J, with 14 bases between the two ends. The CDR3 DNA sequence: TGCGCCAGCAGCGTTGCGGCCCAGATTAATGAAAAACTGTTTTTT. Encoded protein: CASSVAAQINEKLFF.

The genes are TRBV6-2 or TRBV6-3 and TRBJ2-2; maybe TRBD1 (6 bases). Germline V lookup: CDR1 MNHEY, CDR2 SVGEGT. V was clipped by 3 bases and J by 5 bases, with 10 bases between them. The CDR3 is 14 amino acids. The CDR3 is CASSYNRVTGELFF. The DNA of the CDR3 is TGTGCCAGCAGTTATAACAGGGTGACCGGGGAGCTGTTTTTT.

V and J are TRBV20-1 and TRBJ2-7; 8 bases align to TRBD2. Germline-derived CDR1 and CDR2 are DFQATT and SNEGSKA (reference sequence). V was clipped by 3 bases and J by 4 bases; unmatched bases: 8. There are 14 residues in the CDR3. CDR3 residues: CSASSYRGGYEQYF. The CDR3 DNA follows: TGCAGTGCTAGTTCGTACCGGGGGGGGTACGAGCAGTACTTC.

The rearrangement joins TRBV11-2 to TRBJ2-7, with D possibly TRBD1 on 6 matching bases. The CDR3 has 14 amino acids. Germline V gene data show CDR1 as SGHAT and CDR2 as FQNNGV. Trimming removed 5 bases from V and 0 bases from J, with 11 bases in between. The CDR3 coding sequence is TGTGCCAGCAGCCCCAGGGGTTTCTCCTACGAGCAGTACTTC. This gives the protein CASSPRGFSYEQYF.

CDR3 residues: CASSRGGIGNTIYF. The CDR3 nucleotides are TGTGCCAGCAGCCGGGGGGGGATTGGAAACACCATATATTTT. The rearrangement uses TRBV11-2 and TRBJ1-3; a weak D match, TRBD1 (5 bases). Per the germline V gene, CDR1 is SGHAT and CDR2 is FQNNGV. Trimming took 5 bases from V and 3 from J, leaving 11 bases between them. This CDR3 region has 14 residues.